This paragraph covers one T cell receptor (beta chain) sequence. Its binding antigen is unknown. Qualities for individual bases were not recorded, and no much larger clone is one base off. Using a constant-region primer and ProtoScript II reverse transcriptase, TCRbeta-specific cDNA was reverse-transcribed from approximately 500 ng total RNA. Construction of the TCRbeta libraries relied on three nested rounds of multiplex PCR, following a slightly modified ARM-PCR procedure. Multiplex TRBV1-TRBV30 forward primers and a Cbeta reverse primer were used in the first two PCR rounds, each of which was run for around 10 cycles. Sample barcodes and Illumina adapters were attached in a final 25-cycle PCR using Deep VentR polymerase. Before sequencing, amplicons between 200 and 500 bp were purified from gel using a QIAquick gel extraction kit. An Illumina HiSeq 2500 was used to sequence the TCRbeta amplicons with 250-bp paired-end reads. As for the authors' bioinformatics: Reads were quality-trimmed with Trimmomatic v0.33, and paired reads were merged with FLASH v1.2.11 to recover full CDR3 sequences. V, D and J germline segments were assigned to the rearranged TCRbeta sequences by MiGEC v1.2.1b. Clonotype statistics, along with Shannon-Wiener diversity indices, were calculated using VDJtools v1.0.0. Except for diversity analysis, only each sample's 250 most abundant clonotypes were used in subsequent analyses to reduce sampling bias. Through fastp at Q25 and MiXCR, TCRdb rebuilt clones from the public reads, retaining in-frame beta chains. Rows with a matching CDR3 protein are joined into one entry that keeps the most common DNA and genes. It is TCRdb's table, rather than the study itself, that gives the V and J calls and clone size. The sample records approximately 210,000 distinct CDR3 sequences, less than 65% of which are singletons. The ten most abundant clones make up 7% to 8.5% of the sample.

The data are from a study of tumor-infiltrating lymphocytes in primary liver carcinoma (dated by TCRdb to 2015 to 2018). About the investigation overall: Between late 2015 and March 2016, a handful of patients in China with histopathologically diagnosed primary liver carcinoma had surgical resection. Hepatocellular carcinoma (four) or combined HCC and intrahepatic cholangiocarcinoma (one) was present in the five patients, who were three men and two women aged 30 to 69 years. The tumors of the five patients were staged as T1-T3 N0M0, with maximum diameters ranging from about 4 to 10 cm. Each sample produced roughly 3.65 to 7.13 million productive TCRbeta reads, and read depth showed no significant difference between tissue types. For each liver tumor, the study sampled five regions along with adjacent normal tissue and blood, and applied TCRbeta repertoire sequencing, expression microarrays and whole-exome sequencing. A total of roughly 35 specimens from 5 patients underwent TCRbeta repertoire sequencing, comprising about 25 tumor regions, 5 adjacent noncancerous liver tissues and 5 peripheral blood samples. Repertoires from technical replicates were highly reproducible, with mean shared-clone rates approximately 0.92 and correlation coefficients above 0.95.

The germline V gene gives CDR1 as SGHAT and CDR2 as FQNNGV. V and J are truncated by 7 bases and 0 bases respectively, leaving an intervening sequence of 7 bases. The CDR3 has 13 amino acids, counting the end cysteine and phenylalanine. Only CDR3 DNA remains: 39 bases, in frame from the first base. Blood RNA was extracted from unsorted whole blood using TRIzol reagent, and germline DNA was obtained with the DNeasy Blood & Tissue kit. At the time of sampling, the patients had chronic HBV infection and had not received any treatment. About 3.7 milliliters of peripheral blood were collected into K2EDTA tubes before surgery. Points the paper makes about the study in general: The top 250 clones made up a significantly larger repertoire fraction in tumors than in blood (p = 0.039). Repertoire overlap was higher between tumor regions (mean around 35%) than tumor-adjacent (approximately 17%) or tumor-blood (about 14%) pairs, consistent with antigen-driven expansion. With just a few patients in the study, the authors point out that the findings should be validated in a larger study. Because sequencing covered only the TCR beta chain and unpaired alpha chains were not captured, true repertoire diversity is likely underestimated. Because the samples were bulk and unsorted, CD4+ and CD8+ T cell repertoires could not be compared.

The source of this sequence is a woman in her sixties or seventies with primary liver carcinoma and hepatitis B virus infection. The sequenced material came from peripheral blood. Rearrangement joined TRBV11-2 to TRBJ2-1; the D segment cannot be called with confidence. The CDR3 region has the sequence CASTRDSYNEQFF. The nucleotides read TGTGCCAGCACTAGAGACTCCTACAATGAGCAGTTCTTC.